A few counts support the clone carrying this T cell receptor (beta chain). Its target is unknown. Exclusion of patients followed from uncontrolled infection, other autoimmune disease, pregnancy or lactation. There are 12 residues in the CDR3. Germline V gives CDR1 SGDLS, CDR2 YYNGEE. Trimming removed 2 bases from V and 6 bases from J, with 6 bases in between. These data come from a study of T cells in Graves' hyperthyroidism and ophthalmopathy. General study results and limits: The model anticipated ophthalmopathy a median about six months pre-onset. Most clonotypes that expanded in the thyroid above 0.001 also showed up in blood. Ophthalmopathy and stable hyperthyroidism were separated by a 13 V-J model.

Regions amplified from RNA transcripts were the TCR beta CDR3 regions. The HTBI primer set drove a first-round RT-PCR of the TCR CDR3. MiXCR, applied by TCRdb to the multiplex PCR reads, yields one record per CDR3 protein. Of hundreds of thousands of distinct CDR3 sequences in the sample, roughly 19% were seen once. Sequenced sample: blood. This clonotype originated in a man aged 50-60 years with Graves' ophthalmopathy. The chain links TRBV9 to TRBJ2-1; D remains unclear. CDR3 DNA sequence: TGTGCCAGCAGCGTCGCTCGCAATGAGCAGTTCTTC. Its protein product is CASSVARNEQFF.